These 32 T cell receptor beta chains originate from one sample sequenced in a study of blood T cell repertoires in COVID-19. Sequencing was performed with immunoSEQ multiplex PCR; in TCRdb, only in-frame clones are kept and a portion is missing. The table lists fewer than 250,000 clones, roughly 80% of them singletons, with under 3% in the top ten. Sequenced input: peripheral blood. The receptors come from a woman in her 40s with active or convalescent COVID-19.

The chain recombines TRBV7-2 with TRBJ1-2, with D maybe TRBD1 (6 bases). Trimming pared 5 bases from V and 7 bases from J, leaving 20 bases between. The CDR3 has 15 amino acids. Germline V gene sequence: CDR1 SGHTA, CDR2 FQGNSA. DNA of the CDR3: TGTGCCAGCAGCGACTCCTTGGACAGTATCTCTGGCTACACCTTC. Protein product: CASSDSLDSISGYTF.

This chain links TRBV3-1 (or the pseudogene TRBV3-2) with TRBJ2-7, with D perhaps matching TRBD2 (7 bases). The germline V gene encodes CDR1 LGHDT and CDR2 YNNKEL (reference sequence). The ends were cut back, 0 bases at V and 2 bases at J, with 20 bases in the middle. CDR3 size: 18 residues. The CDR3 loop reads CASSQEGLVGGATYEQYF. Written as DNA, the CDR3 is TGTGCCAGCAGCCAAGAAGGTCTGGTGGGGGGGGCGACCTACGAGCAGTACTTC.

The rearrangement joins TRBV11-3 to TRBJ2-7, with a weak D call TRBD1 (6 bases). From germline, CDR1 is SGHNT and CDR2 YENEEA. This CDR3 has 16 amino acids. V lost 0 bases to trimming and J lost 3 bases, with 15 bases between them. CDR3 sequence reads: CASSLDPSTGFYEQYF. CDR3 DNA: TGTGCCAGCAGCTTAGACCCGTCGACAGGATTCTACGAGCAGTACTTC.

This chain joins TRBV24-1 and TRBJ2-1; 8 bases agree with TRBD2. The germline V gene has CDR1 KGHDR and CDR2 SFDVKD. The CDR3 has 15 residues. V lost 3 bases, J lost 8 bases, and 8 bases stayed unmatched. CDR3 region: CATSDPGLEVHEQFF. CDR3 DNA: TGTGCCACCAGTGATCCGGGACTAGAAGTCCATGAGCAGTTCTTC.

This chain uses TRBV30 with TRBJ1-4, with a weak D call TRBD1 (5 bases). CDR1 is GTSNPN, CDR2 SVGIG, per germline (reference sequence). V was trimmed by 3 bases and J by 0 bases, leaving 11 bases between them. This CDR3 has 15 residues. CDR3 sequence: CAWRAGGATNEKLFF. The CDR3 DNA follows: TGTGCCTGGAGGGCCGGGGGGGCAACTAATGAAAAACTGTTTTTT. Full variable domain (remainder filled in from reference TRBV30 and TRBJ1-4): SQTIHQWPATLVQPVGSPLSLECTVEGTSNPNLYWYRQAAGRGLQLLFYSVGIGQISSEVPQNLSASRPQDRQFILSSKKLLLSDSGFYLCAWRAGGATNEKLFFGSGTQLSVL.

V and J are TRBV10-1 and TRBJ2-5; D possibly corresponds to TRBD1 (6 bases). CDR1 is WNHNN and CDR2 is SYGVQD in the germline V gene (reference sequence). V lost 9 bases to trimming and J lost 2 bases, with 19 bases between them. The CDR3 runs 15 residues. The CDR3 DNA reads as TGCGCCAGAACATGGCCGACAGGCCCGCAAGAGACCCAGTACTTC. It translates to CARTWPTGPQETQYF.

The chain combines TRBV11-3 with TRBJ2-3, with 10 nucleotides matching TRBD1. This CDR3 has 19 residues. Per the germline V gene, CDR1 is SGHNT and CDR2 is YENEEA. Trimming removed 5 bases from V and 2 bases from J; junction bases left unmatched: 16. Here the CDR3 DNA reads TGTGCCAGCAGCCCAGGACAGGGGGGAACTATCCCCAACACAGATACGCAGTATTTT. This encodes CASSPGQGGTIPNTDTQYF.

This clone was detected once. The chain links TRBV4-1 to TRBJ2-1; 10 bases fit TRBD2. The CDR3 consists of 15 residues. The J segment lost 5 bases and the V segment lost 6 bases, leaving 7 bases of the junction unmatched. Looked up from germline, CDR1 is MGHRA and CDR2 is YSYEKL. CDR3 bases: TGCGCCAGCAGACCCGGGACTAGCGTGAACAATGAGCAGTTCTTC. Protein: CASRPGTSVNNEQFF.

The chain has TRBV9 and TRBJ2-3; TRBD2 aligns across 7 bases. The CDR3 has 14 residues. CDR1 is SGDLS, CDR2 YYNGEE, per germline. The ends lost 4 bases at V and 4 bases at J; junction bases unmatched: 6. As DNA, the CDR3 is TGTGCCAGCAGCCGGGGTAGCGGGCCAGATACGCAGTATTTT. Protein sequence: CASSRGSGPDTQYF.

The chain is built from TRBV9 and TRBJ2-3, with D perhaps TRBD1 (6 bases). V was pared by 0 bases and J by 5 bases, with 13 bases between. Germline CDR1 SGDLS, CDR2 YYNGEE. This CDR3 comprises 15 residues. The CDR3 nucleotides are TGTGCCAGCAGCGTAGAGGGACAAGTCAAAGATACGCAGTATTTT. Translation gives CASSVEGQVKDTQYF.

This rearrangement joins TRBV24-1 to TRBJ2-3; 11 bases fit TRBD2. Germline V CDR1 and CDR2: KGHDR, SFDVKD. This CDR3 is built from 17 residues. The trim removed 5 bases at V and 0 bases at J, leaving 6 bases unmatched. CDR3 in amino acids: CATSAPLAGDSTDTQYF. In DNA form, the CDR3 reads TGTGCCACCAGTGCCCCACTAGCGGGGGATAGCACAGATACGCAGTATTTT.

The chain employs TRBV6-1 and TRBJ1-1; 10 bases agree with TRBD1. The CDR3 contains 16 residues. The junction had 8 bases not matched to a gene; V was cut back by 4 bases and J by 3 bases. Per the germline V gene, CDR1 is MNHNS and CDR2 is SASEGT. The DNA for the CDR3 is TGTGCCAGCAGTGGACCGACAGGGGGCCTCGACACTGAAGCTTTCTTT. Its translation: CASSGPTGGLDTEAFF.

J is TRBJ1-1 and V is TRBV19; D possibly corresponds to TRBD1 (6 bases). The CDR3 extends over 12 amino acids. Germline V gene lookup returns CDR1 LNHDA and CDR2 SQIVND (reference sequence). Trimming took off 6 bases at V and 8 bases at J, with 13 bases between the two ends. The CDR3 here is CASSRGEREAFF. In DNA, the CDR3 is TGTGCCAGTAGCAGGGGAGAAAGGGAAGCTTTCTTT.

About this clone itself: Other DNA sequences of this sample code for an identical CDR3. The chain carries TRBV24-1 and TRBJ1-3, with TRBD1 as a possible D gene (6 bases). The CDR3 covers 14 residues. Germline V lookup: CDR1 KGHDR, CDR2 SFDVKD. The V end was cut by 10 bases, the J end by 0 bases, with 12 bases between. CDR3 protein: CATEGGDSGNTIYF. The DNA for the CDR3 is TGTGCCACGGAAGGGGGGGACTCTGGAAACACCATATATTTT.

V usage is TRBV18 and J usage is TRBJ2-4, with D unresolved. This CDR3 spans 15 amino acids. Germline V gives CDR1 KGHSH, CDR2 LQKENI. V dropped 2 bases and J dropped 0 bases, with 8 bases sitting between them. Here the CDR3 reads CASSPEFLAKNIQYF. The CDR3 bases are TGTGCCAGCTCACCAGAGTTTTTAGCCAAAAACATTCAGTACTTC. The full variable domain, completed using reference TRBV18 and TRBJ2-4, is NAGVMQNPRHLVRRRGQEARLRCSPMKGHSHVYWYRQLPEEGLKFMVYLQKENIIDESGMPKERFSAEFPKEGPSILRIQQVVRGDSAAYFCASSPEFLAKNIQYFGAGTRLSVL.

The rearrangement uses TRBV5-1 and TRBJ1-1; a weak D match, TRBD1 (5 bases). Germline assignment: CDR1 SGHRS and CDR2 YFSETQ. This CDR3 contains 13 residues. The germline V and J ends were trimmed by 0 bases and 7 bases, with 10 bases remaining between them. CDR3 residues: CASSLGQRNEAFF. DNA for the CDR3: TGCGCCAGCAGCTTGGGACAGCGAAATGAAGCTTTCTTT.

This clone was seen once. The chain recombines TRBV15 with TRBJ2-3; 11 positions agree with TRBD2. The CDR3 consists of 19 residues. CDR1 is LNHNV, CDR2 YYDKDF, per germline (reference sequence). Trimming at V came to 0 bases and at J to 2 bases, leaving 10 bases not matched to a gene. Here the CDR3 DNA reads TGTGCCACCAGCAGAGAACGGGGTATAGCGGGGGGGCACACAGATACGCAGTATTTT. Its protein product is CATSRERGIAGGHTDTQYF. Using reference TRBV15 and TRBJ2-3 for the parts outside the CDR3, the full variable domain is DAMVIQNPRYQVTQFGKPVTLSCSQTLNHNVMYWYQQKSSQAPKLLFHYYDKDFNNEADTPDNFQSRRPNTSFCFLDIRSPGLGDTAMYLCATSRERGIAGGHTDTQYFGPGTRLTVL.

The chain employs TRBV7-9 and TRBJ2-7, with TRBD1 matching over 7 bases. V shed 4 bases and J 1 base; nucleotides not matched to a gene: 7. The germline V gene encodes CDR1 SEHNR and CDR2 FQNEAQ (reference sequence). This CDR3 spans 15 amino acids. CDR3 sequence (DNA): TGTGCCAGCAGCTCAGTGGGGACAGATTCCTACGAGCAGTACTTC. Protein product: CASSSVGTDSYEQYF.

In this sample, this clone turned up a few times. The chain has TRBV15 and TRBJ1-5, with D unclear. Germline assignment: CDR1 LNHNV and CDR2 YYDKDF (reference sequence). V lost 3 bases to trimming and J lost 2 bases, with 17 bases between them. This CDR3 is 17 amino acids long. CDR3 coding DNA: TGTGCCACCAGCAGCGATCTGGAGGTCCGTCGCAATCAGCCCCAGCATTTT. Its translation is CATSSDLEVRRNQPQHF.

The V call is TRBV4-1, the J call TRBJ2-2; 7 nucleotides align to TRBD2. Trimming took 1 base from V and 1 from J; bases not matched to a gene: 9. Germline CDR1 and CDR2: MGHRA and YSYEKL. The CDR3 sequence is 18 residues long. CDR3 DNA: TGCGCCAGCAGCCAAGTCTTCGGCCTAGCGGTGAACACCGGGGAGCTGTTTTTT. It is translated as CASSQVFGLAVNTGELFF.

The table lists this clone with a few counts. This rearrangement joins TRBV6-2 or TRBV6-3 to TRBJ2-1; 11 nucleotides match TRBD2. With V trimmed by 5 bases and J by 0 bases, 12 bases remained unmatched. The CDR3 covers 19 residues. The germline V gene has CDR1 MNHEY and CDR2 SVGEGT. The CDR3 loop reads CASSDSSGTSGPSYNEQFF. In nucleotides, the CDR3 is TGTGCCAGCAGTGACAGCTCCGGGACTAGCGGACCCTCCTACAATGAGCAGTTCTTC.

This sequence joins TRBV9 and TRBJ2-7; 11 nucleotides match TRBD2. The CDR3 is 15 amino acids. Germline CDR1 reads SGDLS; CDR2 reads YYNGEE. The V gene end was trimmed by 4 bases and the J gene end by 1 base; junction bases not matched to a gene: 4. This CDR3 reads CASSFGTSGSYEQYF. The CDR3 bases are TGTGCCAGCAGCTTCGGGACTAGCGGTTCCTACGAGCAGTACTTC.

The genes are TRBV2 and TRBJ1-4, with D perhaps TRBD1 (6 bases). V lost 7 bases, J lost 7 bases, and 16 bases lay in between. CDR1 SNHLY and CDR2 FYNNEI come from the germline V gene. This CDR3 spans 14 amino acids. CDR3 protein: CASTELGASEKLFF. CDR3 coding DNA: TGTGCCAGCACTGAGTTGGGGGCGAGTGAAAAACTGTTTTTT.

This chain uses TRBV5-4 with TRBJ2-3, with D maybe TRBD2 (5 bases). The germline CDR1 and CDR2 sequences are SGHNT and YYREEE (reference sequence). The CDR3 loop spans 17 amino acids. V lost 5 bases, J lost 0 bases, and 19 bases lay in between. The CDR3 sequence is CASRPPKTAASTDTQYF. In DNA form, the CDR3 reads TGTGCCAGCAGGCCACCTAAAACAGCGGCTAGCACAGATACGCAGTATTTT. The complete variable domain, with remaining parts taken from reference TRBV5-4 and TRBJ2-3, reads ETGVTQSPTHLIKTRGQQVTLRCSSQSGHNTVSWYQQALGQGPQFIFQYYREEENGRGNFPPRFSGLQFPNYSSELNVNALELDDSALYLCASRPPKTAASTDTQYFGPGTRLTVL.

This chain connects TRBV30 to TRBJ2-7; D gene uncertain. CDR3 length: 16 residues. CDR1 GTSNPN and CDR2 SVGIG come from the germline V gene (reference sequence). The germline V and J ends were trimmed by 3 bases and 5 bases, with 23 bases remaining between them. The CDR3 protein is CAWSERRGLKVHEQYF. The CDR3 DNA is TGTGCCTGGAGCGAACGCCGTGGGCTGAAGGTGCACGAGCAGTACTTC.

The genes are TRBV5-1 and TRBJ1-4, with 7 bases that match TRBD1. The J segment lost 3 bases and the V segment lost 0 bases, leaving 2 bases of the junction unmatched. The CDR3 loop spans 15 amino acids. Germline CDR1 and CDR2: SGHRS and YFSETQ. CDR3: CASSLEGQPNEKLFF. Here the CDR3 DNA reads TGCGCCAGCAGCTTGGAGGGACAGCCTAATGAAAAACTGTTTTTT. Combining the CDR3 with reference TRBV5-1 and TRBJ1-4 gives the whole variable domain KAGVTQTPRYLIKTRGQQVTLSCSPISGHRSVSWYQQTPGQGLQFLFEYFSETQRNKGNFPGRFSGRQFSNSRSEMNVSTLELGDSALYLCASSLEGQPNEKLFFGSGTQLSVL.

The V gene is TRBV19, the J gene TRBJ1-2; TRBD1 aligns across 9 bases. The V gene end was trimmed by 11 bases and the J gene end by 4 bases; junction bases not matched to a gene: 14. This CDR3 is 15 amino acids long. The germline gives CDR1 LNHDA, CDR2 SQIVND (reference sequence). CDR3 amino acids: CASKGLQGAIYGYTF. The CDR3 DNA is TGTGCCTCAAAGGGGCTACAGGGGGCAATCTATGGCTACACCTTC.

The chain recombines TRBV28 with TRBJ1-1; D is undetermined. The CDR3 spans 13 residues. Deletions cut 3 bases from V and 2 bases from J, with 7 bases between. Germline V gene sequence: CDR1 MDHEN, CDR2 SYDVKM. CDR3 sequence (DNA): TGTGCCAGCAGTTTCTCCAGAAACACTGAAGCTTTCTTT. It is translated as CASSFSRNTEAFF.

The V gene is TRBV4-2, the J gene TRBJ1-5; 8 bases agree with TRBD1. This CDR3 has 16 amino acids. J lost 5 bases, V lost 0 bases, and 6 bases had no gene match. The germline gives CDR1 LGHNA, CDR2 YNFKEQ. CDR3 region: CASSQERTGSHQPQHF. DNA of the CDR3: TGTGCCAGCAGCCAAGAGAGGACAGGGAGTCATCAGCCCCAGCATTTT.

The chain has TRBV2 and TRBJ2-7; TRBD2 matches at 8 bases. The CDR3 is made up of 14 amino acids. Trimming removed 6 bases from V and 0 bases from J; junction bases left unmatched: 4. Germline assignment: CDR1 SNHLY and CDR2 FYNNEI. CDR3 coding DNA: TGTGCCAGCAGCGATACTAGCGGCTCCTACGAGCAGTACTTC. Translating gives CASSDTSGSYEQYF. Looking up the rest from reference TRBV2 and TRBJ2-7 gives the full variable domain: EPEVTQTPSHQVTQMGQEVILRCVPISNHLYFYWYRQILGQKVEFLVSFYNNEISEKSEIFDDQFSVERPDGSNFTLKIRSTKLEDSAMYFCASSDTSGSYEQYFGPGTRLTVT.

CDR3 sequence: CSVKEGPGEHGYTF. CDR3 nucleotides: TGCAGCGTCAAGGAGGGCCCGGGGGAACATGGCTACACCTTC. The J gene is TRBJ1-2, the V gene TRBV29-1, with D tentatively TRBD1 (5 bases). This CDR3 has 14 residues. Trimming took 6 bases from V and 6 from J, leaving 20 bases between them. Per germline, CDR1 SQVTM and CDR2 ANQGSEA.

This clone has only one observation. The chain links TRBV24-1 to TRBJ2-1; 10 bases map to TRBD1. This CDR3 has 16 amino acids. Germline values: CDR1 KGHDR, CDR2 SFDVKD. V lost 1 base, J lost 5 bases, and 4 bases stayed unmatched. In DNA form, the CDR3 reads TGTGCCACCAGTGATTTTGGGACAGGGGACAACAATGAGCAGTTCTTC. It codes for CATSDFGTGDNNEQFF.